The text below deals with one TCR beta chain. Antigen specificity is unknown. This sample stems from a study of T cells after posttransplantation cyclophosphamide. Study-wide points: TRB overlap between skin or GI tissue T cells and blood was limited. Later post-transplant blood repertoires were often dominated by donor CD8+ memory clones.

The CDR3 totals 12 residues. Trimming stripped 5 bases from V and 10 bases from J, with 12 bases between. In germline, CDR1 is MDHEN, CDR2 SYDVKM. Profiling relied on immunoSEQ multiplex PCR, and the TCRdb table lists in-frame clones only, not all of them. The table shows approximately 20,000 clones, with approximately 90% occurring only once. Cyclophosphamide on days +3 and +4 followed busulfan-fludarabine conditioning and a marrow graft. The rearrangement uses TRBV28 and TRBJ2-1; possibly TRBD2 for D (6 bases). Sequences were derived from PBMCs, sampled after allogeneic stem cell transplant with posttransplant cyclophosphamide. The TCR sequence derives from a female patient aged 40 to 55 who received an allogeneic stem cell transplant from a related donor, was CMV-positive, and had no GVHD. Some T cells here may be from the graft donor. CDR3 nucleotides: TGTGCCAGCAGTACACCGGGGGTAGAGCAGTTCTTC. It codes for CASSTPGVEQFF.